This T cell receptor (beta chain) appears in the sequencing data of a study of T-cell reconstitution after alpha-beta-depleted transplantation in children. Unique molecular identifiers were used to barcode this TCRbeta library. TCRdb analysed the PCR reads with MiXCR anew, one entry per CDR3 protein. The sample has about 980,000 distinct CDR3 sequences; about 29% are singletons. Looked up from germline, CDR1 is SGHVS and CDR2 is FNYEAQ. This CDR3 has 15 amino acids. Unmatched junction bases numbered 5, after V lost 1 base and J lost 4 bases. The clonotype originates from a boy under two years old who had a stem cell transplant for SCID, so the T cells may come from the graft donor. This specimen consisted of PBMCs, mostly from graft donor cells, obtained 360 days after TCRalphabeta/CD19-depleted stem cell transplant. This chain links TRBV7-6 with TRBJ2-3, with 7 bases matching TRBD1. CDR3 sequence reads: CASSLGGGWADTQYF. CDR3 DNA sequence: TGTGCCAGCAGCTTAGGAGGGGGCTGGGCAGATACGCAGTATTTT.